These T cell receptor beta chains were read from a single sample in a study of naive CD8 T cells in extremely preterm neonates. The method was immunoSEQ multiplex PCR; TCRdb's version includes in-frame clones alone and lacks a portion of them. The table includes tens of thousands of clones, around 88% detected once. Sequencing input: naive CD8+ T cells from cord blood. The receptor set was obtained from a boy who was born preterm. The CDR3 runs from the conserved cysteine through the conserved F or W. The D gene is left open where the match is weak. Expanded clones get a size class; other rows say once, few or many, or leave the size out.

V,J,D,length,size,DNA,CDR3
TRBV28,TRBJ2-7,TRBD2,15,-,TGTGCCAGCAGCCCGACCCCGCTAGCGGATTACGAGCAGTACTTC,CASSPTPLADYEQYF
TRBV30,TRBJ1-2,-,10,-,TGTGCCTGGCAGGGCTATGGCTACACCTTC,CAWQGYGYTF
TRBV5-6,TRBJ2-7,-,11,-,TGTGCCAGCAGCGGTACCTACGAGCAGTACTTC,CASSGTYEQYF
TRBV21-1,TRBJ1-5,-,13,-,TGTGCCAGCAGCAAACAGGGCAATCAGCCCCAGCATTTT,CASSKQGNQPQHF
TRBV19,TRBJ1-5,TRBD1,14,once,TGTGCCAGTAGGGACAGGGGTAGCAATCAGCCCCAGCATTTT,CASRDRGSNQPQHF
TRBV7-3,TRBJ1-6,-,15,-,TGTGCCAGCAGCTTAACCAGCTCCTATAATTCACCCCTCCACTTT,CASSLTSSYNSPLHF
TRBV9,TRBJ1-1,-,12,-,TGTGCCAGCAGGGGACAGAACACTGAAGCTTTCTTT,CASRGQNTEAFF
TRBV10-2,TRBJ1-2,-,12,once,TGCGCCAGCAGTGAGGGGGACTATGGCTACACCTTC,CASSEGDYGYTF
TRBV27,TRBJ2-3,TRBD1,16,-,TGTGCCAGCAGTCCCTACGCGACAGGGGGCACAGATACGCAGTATTTT,CASSPYATGGTDTQYF
TRBV6-5,TRBJ2-7,TRBD2,11,-,TGTGCCAGCAGTAGCGGGGGCGAGCAGTACTTC,CASSSGGEQYF
TRBV6-6,TRBJ1-5,TRBD1,15,-,TGTGCCAGCAGTTACTGGACAGGGGGCAATCAGCCCCAGCATTTT,CASSYWTGGNQPQHF
TRBV30,TRBJ2-7,-,10,-,TGTGCCTGGGGGGCCTACGAGCAGTACTTC,CAWGAYEQYF
TRBV19,TRBJ2-3,TRBD1,13,once,TGTGCCAGTAGTATCCAGGGGGCAGATACGCAGTATTTT,CASSIQGADTQYF